Listed below are T cell receptor beta chains from one sample, sequenced in a study of T-cell reconstitution after alpha-beta-depleted transplantation in children. TCRdb processed the PCR reads anew with MiXCR; each CDR3 protein has one entry. The sample has 140,000 to 150,000 distinct CDR3 sequences, about 8.8% seen once. The input for sequencing was PBMCs, mostly from graft donor cells, taken 180 days after TCRalphabeta/CD19-depleted stem cell transplant. The receptors stem from a female patient aged 2-9 years who had a stem cell transplant for congenital amegakaryocytic thrombocytopenia, so the T cells may come from the graft donor. CDR3s include the opening cysteine and the closing phenylalanine or tryptophan. A D gene is named only where the DNA matches it firmly. Size values are once, few and many counts, or a class for expanded clones, and some rows have none.

abundance: many; j_gene: TRBJ2-3; d_gene: -; v_gene: TRBV7-9; CDR3aa: CASLGITDTQYF; CDR3nt: TGTGCCAGCTTGGGGATCACAGATACGCAGTATTTT
abundance: many; j_gene: TRBJ2-6; d_gene: -; v_gene: TRBV7-2; CDR3aa: CASSLGGGSFFTGANVLTF; CDR3nt: TGTGCCAGCAGCTTAGGTGGGGGGAGTTTTTTCACTGGGGCCAACGTCCTGACTTTC
abundance: many; j_gene: TRBJ1-1; d_gene: -; v_gene: TRBV27; CDR3aa: CASSFLQGATEAFF; CDR3nt: TGTGCCAGCAGTTTCCTACAGGGTGCCACTGAAGCTTTCTTT
abundance: few; j_gene: TRBJ2-3; d_gene: TRBD2; v_gene: TRBV25-1; CDR3aa: CASSEYGGSGRTDTQYF; CDR3nt: TGTGCCAGCAGTGAATACGGCGGGAGTGGTCGCACAGATACGCAGTATTTT
abundance: many; j_gene: TRBJ2-5; d_gene: -; v_gene: TRBV29-1; CDR3aa: CSVDRSQETQYF; CDR3nt: TGCAGCGTCGACAGGTCCCAAGAGACCCAGTACTTC
abundance: many; j_gene: TRBJ1-2; d_gene: -; v_gene: TRBV12-3/TRBV12-4; CDR3aa: CASSTIRLSSGYTF; CDR3nt: TGTGCCAGCAGTACGATCCGGCTAAGTAGTGGCTACACCTTC
abundance: many; j_gene: TRBJ2-2; d_gene: TRBD1; v_gene: TRBV29-1; CDR3aa: CSVDRENTGELFF; CDR3nt: TGCAGCGTGGACAGGGAGAACACCGGGGAGCTGTTTTTT
abundance: many; j_gene: TRBJ1-1; d_gene: -; v_gene: TRBV19; CDR3aa: CASSIGWGGPNTEAFF; CDR3nt: TGTGCCAGTAGTATTGGTTGGGGCGGCCCAAACACTGAAGCTTTCTTT
abundance: many; j_gene: TRBJ1-1; d_gene: -; v_gene: TRBV4-2; CDR3aa: CASSQVRGQPVDTEAFF; CDR3nt: TGTGCCAGCAGCCAGGTGCGAGGACAGCCGGTTGACACTGAAGCTTTCTTT
abundance: few; j_gene: TRBJ2-1; d_gene: -; v_gene: TRBV20-1; CDR3aa: CSAKSSASRVTYNEQFF; CDR3nt: TGCAGTGCTAAAAGCTCGGCCAGTCGGGTCACCTACAATGAGCAGTTCTTC
abundance: many; j_gene: TRBJ2-1; d_gene: TRBD2; v_gene: TRBV4-2; CDR3aa: CASSQPGLAANEQFF; CDR3nt: TGTGCCAGCAGCCAACCCGGACTAGCGGCCAATGAGCAGTTCTTC
abundance: many; j_gene: TRBJ2-7; d_gene: TRBD1; v_gene: TRBV3-1; CDR3aa: CASSHFRGYEQYF; CDR3nt: TGTGCCAGCAGCCATTTCAGGGGGTACGAGCAGTACTTC
abundance: many; j_gene: TRBJ2-7; d_gene: TRBD2; v_gene: TRBV28; CDR3aa: CASITFSGSGVYEQYF; CDR3nt: TGTGCCAGCATTACTTTTAGCGGGAGCGGGGTCTACGAGCAGTACTTC
abundance: many; j_gene: TRBJ1-1; d_gene: -; v_gene: TRBV5-1; CDR3aa: CASSLVLANTEAFF; CDR3nt: TGCGCCAGCAGCTTGGTACTGGCGAACACTGAAGCTTTCTTT
abundance: many; j_gene: TRBJ1-6; d_gene: -; v_gene: TRBV20-1; CDR3aa: CSARPRYNSPLHF; CDR3nt: TGCAGTGCTAGACCGCGGTATAATTCACCCCTCCACTTT
abundance: many; j_gene: TRBJ2-1; d_gene: TRBD2; v_gene: TRBV5-1; CDR3aa: CASTGLAFNEQFF; CDR3nt: TGCGCCAGCACCGGACTAGCTTTCAATGAGCAGTTCTTC
abundance: -; j_gene: TRBJ2-7; d_gene: -; v_gene: TRBV30; CDR3aa: CAWSYIGDYEQYF; CDR3nt: TGTGCCTGGAGTTATATAGGGGACTACGAGCAGTACTTC
abundance: -; j_gene: TRBJ2-7; d_gene: -; v_gene: TRBV20-1; CDR3aa: CSARAGIYEQYF; CDR3nt: TGCAGTGCAAGGGCGGGGATATACGAGCAGTACTTC
abundance: many; j_gene: TRBJ1-2; d_gene: -; v_gene: TRBV9; CDR3aa: CASSVTLGQGYGYTF; CDR3nt: TGTGCCAGCAGCGTCACTCTAGGGCAGGGTTACGGCTACACCTTC
abundance: -; j_gene: TRBJ1-1; d_gene: -; v_gene: TRBV5-8; CDR3aa: CASSFDEAFF; CDR3nt: TGTGCCAGCAGCTTCGATGAAGCTTTCTTT
abundance: few; j_gene: TRBJ1-3; d_gene: -; v_gene: TRBV28; CDR3aa: CASSLGFRGSGNTIYF; CDR3nt: TGTGCCAGCAGTTTAGGTTTCCGGGGCTCTGGAAACACCATATATTTT
abundance: many; j_gene: TRBJ1-3; d_gene: -; v_gene: TRBV28; CDR3aa: CASSLLGFMLPGNTIYF; CDR3nt: TGTGCCAGCAGTTTGTTGGGGTTCATGCTCCCTGGAAACACCATATATTTT
abundance: -; j_gene: TRBJ2-7; d_gene: -; v_gene: TRBV4-2; CDR3aa: CASSQGGQPYEQYF; CDR3nt: TGTGCCAGCAGCCAAGGTGGACAGCCCTACGAGCAGTACTTC
abundance: few; j_gene: TRBJ1-2; d_gene: -; v_gene: TRBV12-3/TRBV12-4; CDR3aa: CASSLEEFGYTF; CDR3nt: TGTGCCAGCAGTTTAGAGGAATTTGGCTACACCTTC
abundance: few; j_gene: TRBJ1-2; d_gene: -; v_gene: TRBV12-3/TRBV12-4; CDR3aa: CASSLRSGLGYTF; CDR3nt: TGTGCCAGCAGTTTACGGTCCGGGTTGGGCTACACCTTC
abundance: -; j_gene: TRBJ2-4; d_gene: -; v_gene: TRBV6-5; CDR3aa: CASSSPGAKNIQYF; CDR3nt: TGTGCCAGCAGTTCTCCGGGGGCCAAAAACATTCAGTACTTC
abundance: few; j_gene: TRBJ2-3; d_gene: TRBD1; v_gene: TRBV2; CDR3aa: CASSEALLVRQGPSTDTQYF; CDR3nt: TGTGCCAGCAGTGAAGCGCTATTGGTCCGACAGGGGCCTAGCACAGATACGCAGTATTTT
abundance: many; j_gene: TRBJ2-7; d_gene: -; v_gene: TRBV5-1; CDR3aa: CASSLVDRGSYEQYF; CDR3nt: TGCGCCAGCAGCTTGGTGGATCGAGGATCCTACGAGCAGTACTTC
abundance: many; j_gene: TRBJ2-7; d_gene: TRBD2; v_gene: TRBV28; CDR3aa: CASSFDPLGGGADRQYF; CDR3nt: TGTGCCAGCAGTTTTGACCCCCTAGGCGGGGGGGCTGATAGGCAGTACTTC
abundance: -; j_gene: TRBJ2-2; d_gene: TRBD1; v_gene: TRBV5-1; CDR3aa: CASSLALRGLTSTGELFF; CDR3nt: TGCGCCAGCAGCTTGGCGCTAAGGGGGCTCACGAGCACCGGGGAGCTGTTTTTT
abundance: many; j_gene: TRBJ2-5; d_gene: -; v_gene: TRBV12-3/TRBV12-4; CDR3aa: CASSFLLRSETQYF; CDR3nt: TGTGCCAGCAGTTTCCTGTTGAGGTCAGAGACCCAGTACTTC
abundance: few; j_gene: TRBJ2-1; d_gene: TRBD1; v_gene: TRBV5-1; CDR3aa: CASSSQGAISYNEQFF; CDR3nt: TGCGCCAGCAGCTCTCAGGGGGCAATTTCCTACAATGAGCAGTTCTTC
abundance: many; j_gene: TRBJ2-2; d_gene: -; v_gene: TRBV15; CDR3aa: CATSREPGWANTGELFF; CDR3nt: TGTGCCACCAGCAGAGAACCGGGGTGGGCGAACACCGGGGAGCTGTTTTTT
abundance: many; j_gene: TRBJ2-3; d_gene: -; v_gene: TRBV12-3/TRBV12-4; CDR3aa: CASSYREPDTQYF; CDR3nt: TGTGCCAGCAGTTACAGGGAACCAGATACGCAGTATTTT
abundance: many; j_gene: TRBJ1-2; d_gene: -; v_gene: TRBV5-1; CDR3aa: CASSLEGYGNGYTF; CDR3nt: TGCGCCAGCAGCTTGGAGGGGTATGGAAATGGCTACACCTTC
abundance: -; j_gene: TRBJ1-2; d_gene: TRBD1; v_gene: TRBV11-2; CDR3aa: CASSTWRGPPSNYGYTF; CDR3nt: TGTGCCAGCAGCACGTGGAGGGGGCCCCCATCTAACTATGGCTACACCTTC
abundance: -; j_gene: TRBJ2-5; d_gene: TRBD2; v_gene: TRBV20-1; CDR3aa: CSARIPALLAGETQYF; CDR3nt: TGCAGTGCTAGGATACCTGCATTACTAGCGGGAGAGACCCAGTACTTC
abundance: many; j_gene: TRBJ2-7; d_gene: TRBD1; v_gene: TRBV3-1; CDR3aa: CASSPGQGWYEQYF; CDR3nt: TGTGCCAGCAGCCCCGGACAGGGGTGGTACGAGCAGTACTTC
abundance: many; j_gene: TRBJ1-2; d_gene: -; v_gene: TRBV27; CDR3aa: CASSPLQGNALYGYTF; CDR3nt: TGTGCCAGCAGCCCCCTTCAGGGAAATGCGCTCTATGGCTACACCTTC
abundance: -; j_gene: TRBJ2-3; d_gene: -; v_gene: TRBV12-3/TRBV12-4; CDR3aa: CASSDWTNTDTQYF; CDR3nt: TGTGCCAGCAGTGACTGGACTAACACAGATACGCAGTATTTT
abundance: -; j_gene: TRBJ1-1; d_gene: -; v_gene: TRBV3-1; CDR3aa: CAFGGGATEAFF; CDR3nt: TGTGCCTTCGGGGGGGGTGCCACTGAAGCTTTCTTT
abundance: few; j_gene: TRBJ2-1; d_gene: -; v_gene: TRBV20-1; CDR3aa: CSASRGPTYNEQFF; CDR3nt: TGCAGTGCTAGCCGGGGACCGACTTACAATGAGCAGTTCTTC
abundance: many; j_gene: TRBJ1-4; d_gene: -; v_gene: TRBV7-2; CDR3aa: CASSLLRGSNEKLFF; CDR3nt: TGTGCCAGCAGCTTATTGCGAGGGAGTAATGAAAAACTGTTTTTT
abundance: -; j_gene: TRBJ2-1; d_gene: TRBD2; v_gene: TRBV29-1; CDR3aa: CSVEAASGSRSEQFF; CDR3nt: TGCAGCGTTGAAGCAGCTAGCGGGAGTAGGAGTGAGCAGTTCTTC
abundance: many; j_gene: TRBJ1-1; d_gene: -; v_gene: TRBV20-1; CDR3aa: CSALFGPTEAFF; CDR3nt: TGCAGTGCTCTCTTTGGGCCCACTGAAGCTTTCTTT
abundance: few; j_gene: TRBJ1-2; d_gene: TRBD1; v_gene: TRBV7-2; CDR3aa: CASSFTGGAWNGYTF; CDR3nt: TGTGCCAGCAGCTTCACAGGGGGCGCATGGAACGGCTACACCTTC
abundance: -; j_gene: TRBJ2-1; d_gene: -; v_gene: TRBV13; CDR3aa: CASSSIKGGYEQFF; CDR3nt: TGTGCCAGCAGCTCTATAAAAGGCGGCTATGAGCAGTTCTTC
abundance: few; j_gene: TRBJ2-7; d_gene: -; v_gene: TRBV19; CDR3aa: CASSTSGPPYEQYF; CDR3nt: TGTGCCAGTAGTACTTCCGGGCCCCCCTACGAGCAGTACTTC